The rows below give T cell receptor beta chains drawn from one sample of a study of T cells after somatic rescue of genetic block. This table comes from immunoSEQ multiplex PCR, and its TCRdb copy is limited to in-frame clones, with some not included. Here the sample spans roughly 15,000 clones, roughly three quarters being singletons. Sequences were obtained from peripheral blood mononuclear cells (PBMCs). All receptors come from a boy younger than 18. Both conserved end residues are part of each CDR3. Clone size appears in some rows only: once, few, many, or a class for an expanded clone.

abundance	v_gene	CDR3aa
.	TRBV27	CARGGHNEKLFF
.	TRBV9	CASSPGNSGTDTQYF
.	TRBV7-6	CASSLGTAPYGYTF
.	TRBV7-9	CASSLTGNTEAFF
.	TRBV18	CASSPPSGTGVTGELFF
once	TRBV6-6	CASSYSPGTGWGYTF
medium-sized	TRBV6-1	CASNPRDYSYEQYF
.	TRBV4-1	CASSQDRGGGDTQYF
.	TRBV11-2	CASSWTGRREKLFF
.	TRBV6-6	CASSYDGLNTDTQYF
.	TRBV30	CAWSGTSGRGTDTQYF
.	TRBV12-5	CASGQGAGTQYF
.	TRBV25-1	CASSDSPNTEAFF
.	TRBV7-3	CASSLAARNTF
.	TRBV7-2	CASSDRGGVTDTQYF
.	TRBV5-1	CASSPRVSPFSGANVLTF
.	TRBV6-5	CASSAHSGTKEQYF